This T cell receptor beta chain was documented in a study of patients and donors after allogeneic stem cell transplantation. The germline CDR1 and CDR2 sequences are LGHDT and YNNKEL (reference sequence). V lost 1 base to trimming and J lost 8 bases; unmatched junction nucleotides: 7. The CDR3 consists of 14 residues. TCRdb ran MiXCR on the RT-PCR reads and lists one entry per CDR3 protein. This sample yields about a million distinct CDR3 sequences, of which 18% are seen a single time; approximately 5.9% belongs to the top ten. The sample was blood, either unsorted or a sorted T cell fraction (not recorded which). This chain uses TRBV3-1 with TRBJ1-2, with 7 bases identical to TRBD1. The receptor was derived from a human donor who was either an allogeneic HSCT recipient or a stem cell or donor lymphocyte infusion donor (not recorded which). It is not recorded whose cells these are; they may come from a transplant donor. The CDR3: CASSQGRDSIGYTF. DNA of the CDR3: TGTGCCAGCAGCCAAGGGCGGGACAGTATAGGCTACACCTTC. The full variable domain, its missing parts supplied by reference TRBV3-1 and TRBJ1-2, is DTAVSQTPKYLVTQMGNDKSIKCEQNLGHDTMYWYKQDSKKFLKIMFSYNNKELIINETVPNRFSPKSPDKAHLNLHINSLELGDSAVYFCASSQGRDSIGYTFGSGTRLTVV.